This note documents a single T cell receptor beta chain sequence. Antigen: not known. This record comes from a study of cytomegalovirus exposure and HLA in healthy donors. Findings and limits, study-wide: Data from an earlier analysis indicated that most TCR beta V segments were productive either about 90% or about 30% of the time. TCR beta V- and J-gene trimming, according to a later analysis, was linked to a missense DCLRE1C variant.

Germline CDR1 and CDR2: MNHNS and SASEGT. The ends lost 3 bases at V and 6 bases at J; junction bases unmatched: 11. There are 17 residues in the CDR3. Use of 60 Vbeta and 13 Jbeta primers characterized the PCR. Profiling relied on immunoSEQ multiplex PCR, and the TCRdb table lists in-frame clones only, not all of them. Of 150,000 to 250,000 clones in the sample, approximately 85% were seen once. The TCR originated in a woman between 50 and 59 years old in good health and CMV-seronegative. This sequence joins TRBV6-1 and TRBJ2-1; 10 bases are shared with TRBD1. Sequenced sample: PBMCs. For the CDR3, the DNA is TGTGCCAGCAGTGACCCCCCGGGACAGGGGAAACCCAATGAGCAGTTCTTC. Its protein is CASSDPPGQGKPNEQFF.